The rows below give T cell receptor beta chains drawn from one sample of a study of T-cell reconstitution after alpha-beta-depleted transplantation in children. Each CDR3 protein gets one entry after TCRdb re-called the PCR reads with MiXCR. This sample has about 98,000 distinct CDR3 sequences; 23% occur once, and the top ten carry around 21%. The material was PBMCs, obtained before TCRalphabeta/CD19-depleted stem cell transplant. Receptor source: a boy between 2 and 10 years old with acute lymphoblastic leukemia, due to receive a stem cell transplant. Both conserved end residues are part of each CDR3. The D gene is left open where the match is weak. Rows may omit the clone size; those that give it use once, few, many or a size class.

v_call	j_call	d_call	clone_size	cdr3_aa	cdr3_nt
TRBV7-2	TRBJ2-3	NA	NA	CASSPLGSITDTQYF	TGTGCCAGCAGCCCCTTGGGTTCTATTACAGATACGCAGTATTTT
TRBV27	TRBJ2-7	NA	few	CASSVNGGSYEQYF	TGTGCCAGCAGTGTGAATGGGGGGTCCTACGAGCAGTACTTC
TRBV27	TRBJ2-3	TRBD2	few	CASSLLAELDTQYF	TGTGCCAGCAGTTTGCTAGCGGAGCTTGATACGCAGTATTTT
TRBV5-6	TRBJ1-4	NA	NA	CASSLTTAPGRNNEKLFF	TGTGCCAGCAGCTTAACTACGGCACCAGGGCGTAATAATGAAAAACTGTTTTTT
TRBV11-2	TRBJ2-3	TRBD2	once	CASSFPSGGVADTQYF	TGTGCCAGCAGCTTTCCCAGCGGGGGAGTGGCAGATACGCAGTATTTT
TRBV5-6	TRBJ1-1	NA	few	CASSLAGSRAFF	TGTGCCAGCAGCTTGGCCGGGTCCAGGGCTTTCTTT
TRBV4-2	TRBJ2-3	TRBD2	NA	CASSQAISGLSTDTQYF	TGTGCCAGCAGCCAAGCAATTAGCGGGTTGAGCACAGATACGCAGTATTTT
TRBV10-3	TRBJ2-6	NA	NA	CAISVQGGGANVLTF	TGTGCCATCAGTGTCCAGGGTGGTGGGGCCAACGTCCTGACTTTC
TRBV5-1	TRBJ2-1	TRBD2	few	CASSKRTSGGVSYNEQFF	TGCGCCAGCAGCAAACGGACTAGCGGAGGGGTCTCCTACAATGAGCAGTTCTTC
TRBV7-8	TRBJ1-5	TRBD1	many	CASSPRGGNQPQHF	TGTGCCAGCAGCCCCAGGGGGGGCAATCAGCCCCAGCATTTT
TRBV3-1	TRBJ2-2	NA	many	CASSQGFMSGLTAGELFF	TGTGCCAGCAGCCAAGGTTTTATGAGCGGTTTAACCGCCGGGGAGCTGTTTTTT
TRBV20-1	TRBJ2-3	NA	few	CSASSSSTDTQYF	TGCAGTGCTAGTAGCTCCAGCACAGATACGCAGTATTTT
TRBV4-1	TRBJ2-5	NA	few	CASSQGVADVETQYF	TGCGCCAGCAGCCAAGGAGTAGCCGATGTCGAGACCCAGTACTTC
TRBV13	TRBJ2-7	NA	few	CASSFIGGNEQYF	TGTGCCAGCAGCTTTATAGGCGGAAACGAGCAGTACTTC
TRBV2	TRBJ2-3	NA	NA	CACASADTQYF	TGTGCCTGCGCGAGTGCAGATACGCAGTATTTT
TRBV5-5	TRBJ2-7	TRBD1	many	CASSPTGTVNYEQYF	TGTGCCAGCAGCCCTACCGGGACAGTCAACTACGAGCAGTACTTC
TRBV7-2	TRBJ2-7	TRBD2	NA	CASSSRTSGHYEQYF	TGTGCCAGCAGCAGTAGGACTAGCGGACACTACGAGCAGTACTTC
TRBV27	TRBJ1-6	TRBD1	many	CASALLPTQGGSPLHF	TGTGCCAGCGCCCTCCTCCCCACCCAGGGGGGTTCACCCCTCCACTTT
TRBV7-2	TRBJ2-5	NA	many	CASSPPTETQYF	TGTGCCAGCAGCCCTCCTACAGAGACCCAGTACTTC
TRBV12-3/TRBV12-4	TRBJ2-4	NA	many	CASGHFTNIQYF	TGTGCCAGCGGGCATTTTACAAACATTCAGTACTTC
TRBV20-1	TRBJ2-1	NA	NA	CSASRGAYYNEQFF	TGCAGTGCTAGCCGAGGCGCATACTACAATGAGCAGTTCTTC
TRBV25-1	TRBJ2-7	NA	NA	CASSDYGVGDRSYEQYF	TGTGCCAGCAGTGATTATGGAGTGGGGGACCGATCCTACGAGCAGTACTTC
TRBV29-1	TRBJ1-1	NA	many	CSVDGGSSTEAFF	TGCAGCGTTGACGGGGGCTCAAGCACTGAAGCTTTCTTT
TRBV3-1	TRBJ2-5	NA	NA	CASSQELRDSRLETQYF	TGTGCCAGCAGCCAAGAATTGCGGGACAGTAGGCTGGAGACCCAGTACTTC
TRBV2	TRBJ2-7	TRBD2	few	CASRWTSGGVMDEQYF	TGTGCCAGCAGATGGACTAGCGGAGGGGTTATGGACGAGCAGTACTTC
TRBV7-2	TRBJ2-3	NA	NA	CASNPSSGRYTQYF	TGTGCCAGCAACCCTTCCTCGGGACGGTATACGCAGTATTTT
TRBV10-2	TRBJ2-7	NA	NA	CASSRGEKTYEQYF	TGCGCCAGCAGTAGGGGGGAAAAGACCTACGAGCAGTACTTC
TRBV29-1	TRBJ2-3	NA	many	CSVGGQFGGADTQYF	TGCAGCGTCGGTGGACAGTTTGGCGGGGCAGATACGCAGTATTTT
TRBV12-3/TRBV12-4	TRBJ2-3	NA	few	CASSAYMESTDTQYF	TGTGCCAGCAGTGCCTACATGGAGAGCACAGATACGCAGTATTTT
TRBV4-2	TRBJ1-1	NA	NA	CASSREEMNTEAFF	TGTGCCAGCAGCCGGGAGGAGATGAACACTGAAGCTTTCTTT
TRBV5-6	TRBJ1-2	NA	NA	CARSARGYGYTF	TGTGCCAGGAGCGCCCGGGGATATGGCTACACCTTC
TRBV12-3/TRBV12-4	TRBJ2-5	NA	NA	CASRTSSLAFVETQYF	TGTGCCAGCAGGACAAGTTCCCTGGCGTTTGTGGAGACCCAGTACTTC
TRBV20-1	TRBJ1-1	NA	few	CSASGRQNTEAFF	TGCAGTGCTAGTGGACGGCAGAACACTGAAGCTTTCTTT
TRBV7-3	TRBJ2-5	NA	NA	CASSLGGRKTQYF	TGTGCCAGCAGCTTAGGAGGACGGAAGACCCAGTACTTC
TRBV3-1	TRBJ2-1	NA	few	CASSPSGGARNEQFF	TGTGCCAGCAGCCCCAGCGGAGGGGCAAGAAATGAGCAGTTCTTC
TRBV5-4	TRBJ1-3	NA	few	CASSFEGARGNTIYF	TGTGCCAGCAGCTTCGAGGGAGCGAGAGGAAACACCATATATTTT
TRBV5-1	TRBJ2-7	TRBD1	NA	CASSLYGDRGTYEQYF	TGCGCCAGCAGCTTGTACGGGGACAGGGGCACCTACGAGCAGTACTTC
TRBV29-1	TRBJ2-1	NA	NA	CSVEEGYYNEQFF	TGCAGCGTTGAAGAGGGATACTACAATGAGCAGTTCTTC
TRBV6-1	TRBJ1-5	NA	NA	CASSTRRPLGQPQHF	TGTGCCAGCAGTACCCGTAGGCCACTCGGTCAGCCCCAGCATTTT
TRBV12-3/TRBV12-4	TRBJ2-7	NA	NA	CASSLIVLDNSYEQYF	TGTGCCAGCAGTTTAATTGTCTTGGACAACTCCTACGAGCAGTACTTC
TRBV28	TRBJ1-5	NA	NA	CASSSRRGAGQPQHF	TGTGCCAGCAGTTCCCGACGGGGAGCCGGCCAGCCCCAGCATTTT
TRBV28	TRBJ1-1	NA	few	CASSLGLNTEAFF	TGTGCCAGCAGTTTGGGTTTGAACACTGAAGCTTTCTTT
TRBV20-1	TRBJ2-3	TRBD2	few	CSALSGTSGTLLSTDTQYF	TGCAGTGCCCTCTCCGGGACTAGCGGTACCCTGCTTAGCACAGATACGCAGTATTTT
TRBV28	TRBJ2-6	TRBD2	NA	CASSPQTSGVFSGANVLTF	TGTGCCAGCAGTCCCCAAACTAGCGGGGTGTTCTCTGGGGCCAACGTCCTGACTTTC
TRBV5-1	TRBJ2-3	NA	few	CASSFGVDTQYF	TGCGCCAGCAGCTTTGGAGTAGATACGCAGTATTTT